These T cell receptor beta chains were read from a single sample in a study of shared clonotypes between healthy human individuals. Only in-frame clones appear in the TCRdb table, and some are missing; sequencing was by immunoSEQ multiplex PCR. This sample has 2 million to 3 million clones; approximately 92% occur once, and the top ten carry 0.11% to 0.15%. Sequencing was carried out using naive CD4+ T cells sorted from blood. These receptors originate from a man between 18 and 29 years old in good health. Each CDR3 is given with its conserved first and last residue. Each record gives: D gene, clone size, CDR3 length, J gene, V gene, CDR3 DNA, CDR3 protein. A D gene is named only where the DNA matches it firmly. Clone size is not always given. Where it is, it says once, few, many or a class for expanded clones.

>TRBD1|.|13|TRBJ2-1|TRBV10-3
TGTGCCATCAGTGAATTACAGGGGGATGAGCAGTTCTTC
CAISELQGDEQFF
>.|.|15|TRBJ2-3|TRBV10-2
TGCGCCAGCAGTGAGGGCTACCTCGCGGCAGATACGCAGTATTTT
CASSEGYLAADTQYF
>TRBD2|once|14|TRBJ2-7|TRBV6-5
TGTGCCAGCAGTTTTAGCGGGAGATCCAACGAGCAGTACTTC
CASSFSGRSNEQYF
>.|once|12|TRBJ1-2|TRBV28
TGTGCCAGTTCGACACTTAACTATGGCTACACCTTC
CASSTLNYGYTF
>.|.|17|TRBJ2-1|TRBV21-1
TGTGCCAGCAGCAAAGTGGGAGGGACACGGGAGGGGCATGAGCAGTTCTTC
CASSKVGGTREGHEQFF
>.|.|15|TRBJ1-2|TRBV2
TGTGCCAGCAGTGAAGACCAGGGGTTTTATACTGGCTACACCTTC
CASSEDQGFYTGYTF
>.|.|14|TRBJ1-4|TRBV30
TGTGCCTGGAGGGCTCCCGGATGGGGGGAAAAACTGTTTTTT
CAWRAPGWGEKLFF
>.|.|13|TRBJ1-1|TRBV7-9
TGTGCCAGCAGCTTTGAGGGGATAACTGAAGCTTTCTTT
CASSFEGITEAFF
>.|.|15|TRBJ2-3|TRBV5-6
TGTGCCAGCAGCTTGGGGGCAGTGATTACAGATACGCAGTATTTT
CASSLGAVITDTQYF
>.|.|15|TRBJ1-6|TRBV30
TGTGCCTGGAGTGTACGAGGCAGGGAGTTGTCACCCCTCCACTTT
CAWSVRGRELSPLHF
>TRBD1|.|15|TRBJ1-1|TRBV7-9
TGTGCCAGCAGCTCAAATAACAGGGGGAACACTGAAGCTTTCTTT
CASSSNNRGNTEAFF
>.|.|15|TRBJ1-2|TRBV13
TGTGCCAGCAGCTTAGGAAGGGGAGCTAACTATGGCTACACCTTC
CASSLGRGANYGYTF
>.|.|12|TRBJ1-2|TRBV6-5
TGTGCCAGCGGGACAATATCGTATGGCTACACCTTC
CASGTISYGYTF
>TRBD1|.|20|TRBJ2-1|TRBV19
TGTGCCAGTAGTATAGGTGGAGGACAGGCCTCCTTCTTCTCCTACAATGAGCAGTTCTTC
CASSIGGGQASFFSYNEQFF
>.|.|12|TRBJ2-5|TRBV6-1
TGTGCCAGCAGTGAATTGCGGGAGACCCAGTACTTC
CASSELRETQYF
>.|.|14|TRBJ1-1|TRBV6-6
TGTGCCAGCAGTTATTTGGGGGAGGGAACTGAAGCTTTCTTT
CASSYLGEGTEAFF
>.|.|14|TRBJ2-7|TRBV6-6
TGTGCCAGCAGTTACTCAGGACAGTCCTACGAGCAGTACTTC
CASSYSGQSYEQYF
>TRBD1|.|14|TRBJ1-6|TRBV6-5
TGTGCCAGCAGTTCAGGACAGGCGGCTTCACCCCTCCACTTT
CASSSGQAASPLHF
>.|.|16|TRBJ2-3|TRBV9
TGTGCCAGCAGCGTAGTGGGGCAGGCGAGCACAGATACGCAGTATTTT
CASSVVGQASTDTQYF
>TRBD2|.|15|TRBJ2-1|TRBV28
TGTGCCAGCAGTTCCCTCATAGCGGGGGGGCCGAAGCAGTTCTTC
CASSSLIAGGPKQFF
>.|.|11|TRBJ1-2|TRBV30
TGTGCCTGGAAACCCAACTATGGCTACACCTTC
CAWKPNYGYTF
>.|.|13|TRBJ2-7|TRBV10-3
TGTGCCATCAGTGAGTCGACGACCGGGGAGCAGTACTTC
CAISESTTGEQYF
>TRBD2|.|13|TRBJ2-3|TRBV19
TGTGCCAGCGAGCGGGGGGGCACAGATACGCAGTATTTT
CASERGGTDTQYF
>TRBD2|.|15|TRBJ2-7|TRBV6-5
TGTGCCAGCAGTTACCGCCGGGACTACTCCTACGAGCAGTACTTC
CASSYRRDYSYEQYF
>.|.|13|TRBJ1-2|TRBV5-4
TGTGCCAGCAGCCGCGACAGGTCTCCTGGCTACACCTTC
CASSRDRSPGYTF
>TRBD1|.|14|TRBJ2-7|TRBV7-2
TGTGCCAGCACCAAGGACAGGGGGCTGGGCGAGCAGTACTTC
CASTKDRGLGEQYF
>.|.|12|TRBJ2-3|TRBV29-1
TGCAGCGTCCAACATTGGGGAGATACGCAGTATTTT
CSVQHWGDTQYF
>TRBD2|once|16|TRBJ2-2|TRBV15
TGTGCCACCGGTCGAAGTAGCGGGGGTTGGGCCGGGGAGCTGTTTTTT
CATGRSSGGWAGELFF
>TRBD2|.|15|TRBJ2-7|TRBV10-3
TGTGCCATCAGTTTGAAACTAGCGGGGGCCTACGAGCAGTACTTC
CAISLKLAGAYEQYF
>.|.|12|TRBJ1-1|TRBV10-3
TGTGCCATCAGTGAAGAGGGGAGACGAGCTTTCTTT
CAISEEGRRAFF
>TRBD1|few|16|TRBJ1-3|TRBV7-8
TGTGCCAGCAGCGCCCGGGACAGGGAGTATGGAAACACCATATATTTT
CASSARDREYGNTIYF
>TRBD1|.|17|TRBJ2-1|TRBV28
TGTGCCAGCAGTTTATGGGCGGGACAGGACGCCTACAATGAGCAGTTCTTC
CASSLWAGQDAYNEQFF
>TRBD1|.|15|TRBJ1-1|TRBV6-6
TGTGCCAGCAGTTACTTGGGACAGGGAGGCACTGAAGCTTTCTTT
CASSYLGQGGTEAFF
>.|.|15|TRBJ2-1|TRBV5-4
TGTGCCAGCAGCTTGGAGGAGGGCACCTACAATGAGCAGTTCTTC
CASSLEEGTYNEQFF
>.|.|18|TRBJ1-3|TRBV7-8
TGTGCCAGCAGCTTAGTCTCCCAGGCCGGAAGCTCTGGAAACACCATATATTTT
CASSLVSQAGSSGNTIYF
>.|.|15|TRBJ2-2|TRBV10-1
TGCGCCAGCAGTGGCGGGACCCGGGACACCGGGGAGCTGTTTTTT
CASSGGTRDTGELFF
>TRBD2|.|20|TRBJ2-3|TRBV12-5
TGTGCTAGTGGTTCCGCCGAGAAAACTAGCGGACCTGAGGGCACAGATACGCAGTATTTT
CASGSAEKTSGPEGTDTQYF
>TRBD2|.|16|TRBJ2-7|TRBV15
TGTGCCACCAGCAGAGGCACTAGCGGGAGGCAGTACGAGCAGTACTTC
CATSRGTSGRQYEQYF